These 2 T cell receptor beta chains were all obtained from the same sample, sequenced in a study of metastatic and nonmetastatic thyroid tumors. MiXCR reprocessed the PCR reads for TCRdb. This sample has about 7,900 clones; under 30% occur once, and the top ten carry 5% to 6.5%. Thyroid surgery was performed in patients who had received no treatment beforehand. What was sequenced was adjacent normal tissue. These receptors were obtained from a female donor with papillary thyroid cancer or a benign thyroid nodule (not recorded which). Some clones in this sample may be carry-over from other donors' samples.

The chain joins TRBV6-1 to TRBJ2-5, with D possibly matching TRBD1 (5 bases). The CDR3 covers 14 residues. Germline assignment: CDR1 MNHNS and CDR2 SASEGT. With 4 bases removed from V and 5 bases from J, the gap between germline ends came to 14 bases. The CDR3 is CASSGTRVGETQYF. CDR3 nucleotides: TGTGCCAGCAGTGGTACCAGGGTTGGTGAGACCCAGTACTTC.

CDR3 amino acids: CATSDSRTVTEAFF. The CDR3 DNA reads as TGTGCCACCAGTGATTCAAGGACAGTCACTGAAGCTTTCTTT. The genes are TRBV24-1 and TRBJ1-1; the D gene is possibly TRBD1 (6 bases). Trimming pared 2 bases from V and 4 bases from J, leaving 10 bases between. This CDR3 has 14 amino acids. Germline CDR1 reads KGHDR; CDR2 reads SFDVKD.